The 23 T cell receptor beta chains presented below share a single source sample, sequenced in a study of blood T cell repertoires in COVID-19. Clones were read by immunoSEQ multiplex PCR, and TCRdb kept only the in-frame ones, dropping some. The sample has over 400,000 clones; about 89% are singletons. Input material: peripheral blood. These receptors were collected from a woman in her 50s with COVID-19, enrolled during active disease.

The CDR3 region is CASSFNNEQFF. In nucleotides, the CDR3 is TGTGCCAGCAGTTTTAACAATGAGCAGTTCTTC. The J gene is TRBJ2-1, the V gene TRBV12-3 or TRBV12-4; D not resolved. This CDR3 is 11 amino acids long. V lost 3 bases and J 5 bases, leaving 2 bases between the germline ends.

The genes are TRBV25-1 and TRBJ1-1; the match to TRBD1 covers 10 bases. CDR1 and CDR2 from the germline V gene are MGHDK and SYGVNS. The CDR3 is made up of 15 amino acids. V gave up 5 bases and J gave up 6 bases; unmatched junction bases: 9. CDR3 residues: CASSQTGGVGSEAFF. Here the CDR3 DNA reads TGTGCCAGCAGTCAGACAGGGGGCGTTGGTTCTGAAGCTTTCTTT.

The chain combines TRBV5-1 with TRBJ1-4; perhaps TRBD1 as D (5 bases). The V gene lost 2 bases and the J gene lost 7 bases, with 18 bases spanning the gap. Germline V gene data show CDR1 as SGHRS and CDR2 as YFSETQ. The CDR3 sequence is 16 residues long. This CDR3 is CASSFLGPEMGEKLFF. CDR3 nucleotide sequence: TGCGCCAGCAGCTTTTTGGGGCCCGAGATGGGTGAAAAACTGTTTTTT.

Turning to this clone: The DNA is omitted, as the CDR3 cannot be located on it reliably, and the CDR3 follows TCRdb's listing. Within the sample, other DNA sequences also encode this same CDR3. CDR3 loop: CASSSSWRETQYF. The genes are TRBV6-5 and TRBJ2-5; the table assigns TRBD2, which was not confirmed against the DNA. The CDR3 spans 13 amino acids, including both terminal residues. Germline CDR1 is MNHEY and CDR2 is SVGAGI.

The chain recombines TRBV12-5 with TRBJ1-1; D not certain. Germline V gene sequence: CDR1 LGHNT, CDR2 FRNRAP. Trimming removed 8 bases from V and 4 bases from J, with 20 bases in between. The CDR3 runs 15 residues. The CDR3 bases are TGTGCTAGTAGACCCCCGCAAGGAGAAGGCACTGAAGCTTTCTTT. This encodes CASRPPQGEGTEAFF.

The chain has TRBV3-1 (or the pseudogene TRBV3-2) and TRBJ1-1; D unclear. The CDR3 covers 15 residues. V lost 3 bases and J 0 bases, leaving 11 bases between the germline ends. Germline loops: CDR1 LGHDT, CDR2 YNNKEL (reference sequence). The CDR3 nucleotides read TGTGCCAGCAGCCATGTACAGTCCATGAACACTGAAGCTTTCTTT. Protein sequence: CASSHVQSMNTEAFF.

The rearrangement joins TRBV9 to TRBJ2-5, with 7 positions matching TRBD1. From germline, CDR1 is SGDLS and CDR2 YYNGEE. The CDR3 length is 15 residues. V lost 3 bases to trimming and J lost 5 bases; unmatched junction nucleotides: 10. CDR3 sequence reads: CASSALPTGMETQYF. CDR3 DNA: TGTGCCAGCAGCGCCTTACCGACAGGGATGGAGACCCAGTACTTC.

The chain has TRBV5-3 and TRBJ2-4, with TRBD2 as a possible D gene (5 bases). TRBV5-3 is an open reading frame whose function is uncertain. V was cut by 3 bases and J by 8 bases, with 21 bases left in between. The CDR3 has 16 amino acids. The CDR3 DNA sequence: TGTGCCAGAAGCTCCGAACTAGAGGACCCCCGGGACATTCAGTACTTC. This codes for CARSSELEDPRDIQYF.

The rearrangement uses TRBV5-6 and TRBJ1-2; TRBD1 might be the D (6 bases). Trimming took 2 bases from V and 4 from J, leaving 12 bases between them. This CDR3 has 14 amino acids. From germline, CDR1 is SGHDT and CDR2 YYEEEE. The CDR3 DNA sequence: TGTGCCAGCAGCTTTTTACAGGGTACCTATGGCTACACCTTC. Residues: CASSFLQGTYGYTF.

This clone was counted once. This chain links TRBV12-3 or TRBV12-4 with TRBJ2-7, with TRBD1 matching 7 bases. Trimming at V came to 5 bases and at J to 3 bases, leaving 4 bases not matched to a gene. This CDR3 is 13 amino acids long. The CDR3 spells CASSTTGIYEQYF. Written as DNA, the CDR3 is TGTGCCAGCAGTACGACAGGGATCTACGAGCAGTACTTC.

CDR3 protein: CASSLVTGGGDEQYF. CDR3 DNA sequence: TGTGCCAGCAGCTTAGTTACGGGGGGCGGCGACGAGCAGTACTTC. V usage is TRBV7-6 and J usage is TRBJ2-7, with D perhaps TRBD2 (7 bases). V dropped 1 base and J dropped 5 bases, with 15 bases sitting between them. Germline assignment: CDR1 SGHVS and CDR2 FNYEAQ. This CDR3 contains 15 residues.

This clone was counted only a few times. This chain links TRBV4-1 with TRBJ1-3, with D tentatively TRBD1 (5 bases). V dropped 3 bases and J dropped 2 bases, with 11 bases sitting between them. This CDR3 region has 15 residues. CDR1 is MGHRA and CDR2 is YSYEKL in the germline V gene. The CDR3 nucleotides read TGCGCCAGCAGCCAGCCAGGGAATCCTGGAAACACCATATATTTT. Encoded protein: CASSQPGNPGNTIYF.

The chain carries TRBV6-2 or TRBV6-3 and TRBJ1-5; the match to TRBD1 covers 8 bases. Trimming cost V 2 bases and J 8 bases; bases outside gene matches: 11. CDR3 length equals 16 residues. Germline V gives CDR1 MNHEY, CDR2 SVGEGT. The CDR3 protein is CASSYGLAGGQEPQHF. The DNA for the CDR3 is TGTGCCAGCAGTTACGGTTTGGCAGGGGGACAGGAGCCCCAGCATTTT.

The CDR3 DNA reads as TGCGCCAGCAGCTTGTCCGCAGGGGGCTCACTTAATCAGCCCCAGCATTTT. This codes for CASSLSAGGSLNQPQHF. V usage is TRBV5-1 and J usage is TRBJ1-5; 8 bases match TRBD1. Germline CDR1 is SGHRS and CDR2 is YFSETQ. This CDR3 region has 17 residues. The V and J ends lost 1 base and 4 bases, in that order; junction bases with no gene match: 10.

This chain links TRBV5-1 with TRBJ2-7, with D possibly TRBD1 on 5 matching bases. Trimming shortened V by 3 bases and J by 0 bases, and 13 bases separated the two germline ends. This CDR3 comprises 15 residues. CDR1 and CDR2 from the germline V gene are SGHRS and YFSETQ. The CDR3 here is CASSSLSTDSYEQYF. The DNA for the CDR3 is TGCGCCAGCAGCTCGCTGTCGACAGACTCCTACGAGCAGTACTTC.

This chain links TRBV19 with TRBJ1-2, with unresolved D. Germline-derived CDR1 and CDR2 are LNHDA and SQIVND (reference sequence). CDR3 length: 12 amino acids. The V end lost 5 bases, the J end lost 7 bases, and 11 bases lay between the germline ends. As DNA, the CDR3 is TGTGCCAGTAGTTTTGGACTTCGTGGCTACACCTTC. It encodes CASSFGLRGYTF.

This clone was counted once. The V gene is TRBV27, the J gene TRBJ1-1; D not certain. Germline CDR1 reads MNHEY; CDR2 reads SMNVEV (reference sequence). The CDR3 extends over 13 amino acids. Trimming took 3 bases from V and 1 from J, leaving 6 bases between them. The DNA for the CDR3 is TGTGCCAGCAGTTTCGGGAAGAACACTGAAGCTTTCTTT. The encoded protein is CASSFGKNTEAFF.

In its sample, this clone was seen once. The genes are TRBV6-5 and TRBJ1-4, with 7 nucleotides matching TRBD1. V gave up 6 bases and J gave up 8 bases; unmatched junction bases: 9. The CDR3 totals 14 residues. CDR1 and CDR2 (germline): MNHEY, SVGAGI. CDR3 coding DNA: TGTGCCAGCAGACGGGACAGATGGGGGGAAAAACTGTTTTTT. Translation: CASRRDRWGEKLFF.

The rearrangement joins TRBV9 to TRBJ2-3, with 10 nucleotides matching TRBD2. This CDR3 comprises 16 residues. The V segment lost 4 bases and the J segment 0 bases; nucleotides outside the gene matches: 5. CDR1 is SGDLS and CDR2 is YYNGEE in the germline V gene. The CDR3 region is CASSPLAGASTDTQYF. DNA of the CDR3: TGTGCCAGCAGCCCTCTAGCGGGGGCTAGCACAGATACGCAGTATTTT.

This chain connects TRBV7-8 to TRBJ2-2, with unresolved D. This CDR3 has 14 amino acids. Trimming removed 1 base at V and 5 bases at J, with 8 bases between. Per germline, CDR1 SGHVS and CDR2 FQNEAQ. CDR3 in DNA: TGTGCCAGCAGCTTAGTTTACGGGACCGGGGAGCTGTTTTTT. Protein sequence: CASSLVYGTGELFF.

V is TRBV4-1 and J is TRBJ1-6; D not resolved. V was pared by 0 bases and J by 11 bases, with 11 bases between. Germline V gene sequence: CDR1 MGHRA, CDR2 YSYEKL. The CDR3 contains 14 residues. The CDR3 here is CASSQDNSGTPLHF. The CDR3 DNA reads TGCGCCAGCAGCCAAGATAATTCGGGAACACCCCTCCACTTT.

V usage is TRBV5-8 and J usage is TRBJ1-5, with a weak D call TRBD1 (5 bases). The length of the CDR3 is 15 residues. V lost 0 bases to trimming and J lost 6 bases, with 13 bases between them. CDR1 is SGHTS and CDR2 is YDEGEE in the germline V gene. CDR3 amino acids: CASSLVWEGAQPQHF. In DNA, the CDR3 is TGTGCCAGCAGCTTGGTCTGGGAAGGGGCTCAGCCCCAGCATTTT.

The rearrangement links TRBV5-1 to TRBJ2-3; a weak D match, TRBD2 (5 bases). V lost 0 bases to trimming and J lost 5 bases, with 13 bases between them. This CDR3 is 15 amino acids long. Germline CDR1 SGHRS, CDR2 YFSETQ. CDR3 amino acids: CASSLGPGEEDTQYF. The CDR3 nucleotides read TGCGCCAGCAGCTTGGGACCCGGGGAAGAAGATACGCAGTATTTT. The whole variable domain, filled in from reference TRBV5-1 and TRBJ2-3, reads KAGVTQTPRYLIKTRGQQVTLSCSPISGHRSVSWYQQTPGQGLQFLFEYFSETQRNKGNFPGRFSGRQFSNSRSEMNVSTLELGDSALYLCASSLGPGEEDTQYFGPGTRLTVL.